This is a list of T cell receptor beta chains from one sample in a study of technical replicates of blood from four donors. This table comes from immunoSEQ multiplex PCR, and its TCRdb copy is limited to in-frame clones, with some not included. The table lists approximately 94,000 clones, 90% to 97% of them singletons. What was sequenced was T cells isolated from PBMCs. These receptors came from a human donor in good health. Both conserved end residues are part of each CDR3. A D gene is named only where the DNA matches it firmly. Size is omitted from some rows. Given values are once, few, many or a class for expanded clones.

TRBJ2-3 | . | TRBD1 | TRBV19 | CASSIPHRGPGGDTQYF | TGTGCCAGTAGTATACCCCACAGGGGGCCAGGAGGAGATACGCAGTATTTT
TRBJ2-2 | . | . | TRBV27 | CASTHRDTNTGELFF | TGTGCCAGCACCCACCGGGACACTAACACCGGGGAGCTGTTTTTT
TRBJ2-1 | . | TRBD2 | TRBV5-1 | CASSLRGGTPYNEQFF | TGCGCCAGCAGCTTGCGGGGAGGGACTCCCTACAATGAGCAGTTCTTC
TRBJ1-1 | few | TRBD1 | TRBV9 | CASSETGVGEAFF | TGTGCCAGCAGCGAGACAGGGGTGGGTGAAGCTTTCTTT
TRBJ2-3 | . | . | TRBV9 | CASSVEADTQYF | TGTGCCAGCAGCGTGGAAGCGGATACGCAGTATTTT
TRBJ2-5 | . | . | TRBV4-1 | CASRDRDSQETQYF | TGCGCCAGCAGGGATCGAGACAGCCAAGAGACCCAGTACTTC
TRBJ2-2 | . | . | TRBV7-3 | CASSPGTLNTGELFF | TGTGCCAGCAGCCCAGGGACTCTTAACACCGGGGAGCTGTTTTTT
TRBJ1-1 | once | . | TRBV28 | CASSPVLGGFTEAFF | TGTGCCAGCAGTCCAGTTCTAGGGGGATTCACTGAAGCTTTCTTT
TRBJ2-3 | . | TRBD2 | TRBV5-4 | CASSLGTRATDTQYF | TGTGCCAGCAGCTTAGGGACTAGAGCCACAGATACGCAGTATTTT
TRBJ1-5 | . | . | TRBV10-3 | CAISESSRKDQPQHF | TGTGCCATCAGTGAGTCGTCCAGGAAGGATCAGCCCCAGCATTTT
TRBJ2-3 | . | . | TRBV9 | CASSANRDFFTDTQYF | TGTGCCAGCAGCGCTAACCGGGACTTTTTCACAGATACGCAGTATTTT
TRBJ2-1 | few | TRBD1 | TRBV6-5 | CASSIRDRVNEQFF | TGTGCCAGCAGTATCCGGGACAGGGTCAATGAGCAGTTCTTC
TRBJ2-5 | once | . | TRBV6-6 | CASSYLGEETQYF | TGTGCCAGCAGTTACTTGGGAGAAGAGACCCAGTACTTC
TRBJ1-2 | . | TRBD1 | TRBV6-5 | CASSYFSGTANYGYTF | TGTGCCAGCAGTTACTTTTCCGGGACAGCTAACTATGGCTACACCTTC
TRBJ2-3 | . | TRBD2 | TRBV9 | CASSDPENMSGSIGTQYF | TGTGCCAGCAGCGACCCGGAAAACATGAGCGGGAGCATAGGTACGCAGTATTTT
TRBJ1-1 | . | . | TRBV5-6 | CASSLGIGHLNTEAFF | TGTGCCAGCAGCCTTGGGATCGGACACTTGAACACTGAAGCTTTCTTT
TRBJ2-1 | . | TRBD2 | TRBV30 | CAWSNGLAVYNEQFF | TGTGCCTGGAGTAACGGCCTAGCGGTCTACAATGAGCAGTTCTTC
TRBJ2-3 | . | TRBD2 | TRBV4-2 | CASSVLAGASTDTQYF | TGTGCCAGCAGCGTCCTAGCGGGAGCTTCTACAGATACGCAGTATTTT
TRBJ2-5 | . | TRBD2 | TRBV30 | CAWRMVAGLGETQYF | TGTGCCTGGAGAATGGTAGCGGGCCTGGGGGAGACCCAGTACTTC
TRBJ2-7 | . | . | TRBV14 | CASSQHREQYF | TGTGCCAGCAGCCAACATAGAGAGCAGTACTTC
TRBJ1-2 | . | TRBD1 | TRBV2 | CASSYRDRGNGYTF | TGTGCCAGCAGTTACCGGGACAGGGGAAATGGCTACACCTTC
TRBJ2-5 | . | . | TRBV4-1 | CASSQDPSAQETQYF | TGCGCCAGCAGCCAAGATCCTAGCGCACAAGAGACCCAGTACTTC
TRBJ1-2 | few | . | TRBV18 | CASSPSGTNYGYTF | TGTGCCAGCTCACCGAGCGGGACGAACTATGGCTACACCTTC
TRBJ2-3 | . | TRBD2 | TRBV12-5 | CASGLGASGRADTQYF | TGTGCTAGTGGTTTGGGGGCTAGCGGGAGGGCAGATACGCAGTATTTT
TRBJ2-5 | once | . | TRBV25-1 | CASSGYRVGETQYF | TGTGCCAGCAGTGGCTACAGGGTGGGAGAGACCCAGTACTTC
TRBJ2-1 | once | . | TRBV11-2 | CASNSGAYNEQFF | TGTGCCAGCAACTCGGGGGCCTACAATGAGCAGTTCTTC
TRBJ1-1 | few | TRBD1 | TRBV7-9 | CASSSQGSTEAFF | TGTGCCAGCAGCTCACAGGGGAGCACTGAAGCTTTCTTT
TRBJ2-2 | . | . | TRBV5-1 | CASRPNSGEYSTGELFF | TGCGCCAGCAGACCCAACTCAGGGGAATACAGCACCGGGGAGCTGTTTTTT
TRBJ2-3 | . | TRBD1 | TRBV6-1 | CASSGMIGQEATDTQYF | TGTGCCAGCAGTGGAATGATCGGACAGGAAGCCACAGATACGCAGTATTTT
TRBJ2-2 | . | TRBD2 | TRBV10-1 | CASGTSGNTGELFF | TGCGCCAGCGGGACTAGCGGGAACACCGGGGAGCTGTTTTTT
TRBJ2-5 | once | . | TRBV20-1 | CSAQLQETQYF | TGCAGTGCTCAACTCCAAGAGACCCAGTACTTC
TRBJ2-2 | . | TRBD1 | TRBV28 | CASRGQDRRTGELFF | TGTGCCAGCAGGGGCCAGGACAGGAGGACCGGGGAGCTGTTTTTT
TRBJ2-1 | few | TRBD1 | TRBV4-1 | CASRSTGQDSYNEQFF | TGCGCCAGCAGATCGACGGGACAGGACTCCTACAATGAGCAGTTCTTC
TRBJ2-1 | once | TRBD2 | TRBV7-3 | CASSLGRVPYNEQFF | TGTGCCAGCAGCTTAGGGAGGGTGCCCTACAATGAGCAGTTCTTC
TRBJ2-1 | once | TRBD2 | TRBV19 | CASSMAGLAVDEQFF | TGTGCCAGTAGTATGGCGGGACTAGCAGTCGATGAGCAGTTCTTC
TRBJ2-7 | . | . | TRBV5-6 | CASSPILGGHRNEQYF | TGTGCCAGCAGCCCAATTCTAGGGGGACACCGGAACGAGCAGTACTTC
TRBJ2-7 | . | . | TRBV9 | CASSPKGGTLTYEQYF | TGTGCCAGCAGCCCCAAGGGTGGGACACTCACCTACGAGCAGTACTTC
TRBJ1-1 | few | TRBD1 | TRBV7-3 | CASSSHTGTEENTEAFF | TGTGCCAGCAGCTCACACACTGGGACAGAAGAGAACACTGAAGCTTTCTTT
TRBJ1-5 | . | . | TRBV5-4 | CATNQEGSNQPQHF | TGTGCCACTAACCAAGAGGGCAGCAATCAGCCCCAGCATTTT
TRBJ2-1 | once | . | TRBV7-2 | CASRREPYNEQFF | TGTGCCAGCCGTCGGGAACCCTACAATGAGCAGTTCTTC
TRBJ2-1 | . | . | TRBV28 | CASSLNGNNEQFF | TGTGCCAGCAGTTTAAACGGGAACAATGAGCAGTTCTTC
TRBJ2-4 | . | . | TRBV9 | CASSVAQDNIQYF | TGTGCCAGCAGCGTAGCGCAGGATAACATTCAGTACTTC
TRBJ1-2 | . | TRBD1 | TRBV7-3 | CASSPHRGDGYTF | TGTGCCAGCAGCCCCCACAGGGGGGACGGCTACACCTTC
TRBJ2-2 | . | . | TRBV19 | CASSIGTGRNTGELFF | TGTGCCAGTAGTATAGGAACAGGGCGTAACACCGGGGAGCTGTTTTTT
TRBJ1-1 | . | TRBD1 | TRBV6-5 | CASRRGLNSEAFF | TGTGCCAGCAGGAGGGGGCTTAACTCTGAAGCTTTCTTT
TRBJ1-2 | once | TRBD1 | TRBV19 | CASSMSRTGGHYGYTF | TGTGCCAGTAGTATGTCGAGGACAGGGGGCCACTATGGCTACACCTTC
TRBJ2-2 | . | TRBD2 | TRBV15 | CATRAGGTSGRGGTGELFF | TGTGCCACCAGAGCCGGAGGGACTAGCGGGAGGGGTGGCACCGGGGAGCTGTTTTTT
TRBJ2-7 | . | . | TRBV7-9 | CASREAAEQYF | TGTGCCAGCAGGGAGGCGGCCGAGCAGTACTTC
TRBJ2-7 | once | TRBD2 | TRBV5-1 | CASSPWTSGSGRVGEQYF | TGCGCCAGCAGCCCATGGACTAGCGGGAGCGGGAGAGTGGGCGAGCAGTACTTC
TRBJ1-1 | . | . | TRBV27 | CASSFTGNTEAFF | TGTGCCAGCAGTTTTACAGGTAACACTGAAGCTTTCTTT
TRBJ2-7 | . | . | TRBV5-1 | CASSFLGASYEQYF | TGCGCCAGCAGCTTTCTAGGGGCTTCCTACGAGCAGTACTTC
TRBJ2-7 | . | . | TRBV6-1 | CASSELYEERSNEQYF | TGTGCCAGCAGTGAACTTTACGAGGAAAGGTCTAACGAGCAGTACTTC
TRBJ2-6 | . | . | TRBV27 | CASSLVANVLTF | TGTGCCAGCAGCCTAGTGGCCAACGTCCTGACTTTC
TRBJ2-2 | . | TRBD1 | TRBV11-3 | CASSPGQGGTGELFF | TGTGCCAGCAGCCCGGGACAGGGCGGCACCGGGGAGCTGTTTTTT